The sequence of this T cell receptor beta chain was determined in a study of blood T cell repertoires in COVID-19. Background on the study: COVID-19 samples collected from the United States, Italy and Spain covered acute and convalescent phases. PBMCs, B-cell-depleted T cells, or T cells provided the cDNA or gDNA that made up the material.

Germline CDR1 reads WNHNN; CDR2 reads SYGVQD (reference sequence). CDR3 size: 15 residues. The V gene lost 6 bases and the J gene lost 0 bases, with 14 bases spanning the gap. Assay used: immunoSEQ multiplex PCR; TCRdb lists only in-frame clones, some missing. The sample includes around 70,000 clones, 65% to 80% of them seen just once. The gene calls are TRBV10-1 and TRBJ1-2; D call uncertain. This TCR came from a woman aged 50 to 60 with acute or convalescent COVID-19. Sequenced: peripheral blood. The CDR3 nucleotides read TGCGCCAGCAGGAACGACAAACATACTAACTATGGCTACACCTTC. It is translated as CASRNDKHTNYGYTF.